This T cell receptor (beta chain) came from a study of human T cells and chemical hapten exposure (dated by TCRdb to 2020 to 2022). Notes on the research overall: Libraries were pooled for sequencing, and variation in per-sample TCR yields was attributed mainly to small differences in library volumes within the pool. Each blood RNA sample was used to sequence both TCR alpha and TCR beta chains. This study followed changes in the peripheral blood TCR repertoire in vivo during primary and secondary sensitization of alopecia patients to the hapten diphenylcyclopropenone (DPC).

Trimming removed 2 bases from V and 2 bases from J; the gene matches leave 3 bases unexplained. The CDR1 and CDR2 encoded by the germline V gene are LGHNT and FRNRAP. From the cysteine through the phenylalanine, the CDR3 covers 15 amino acids. Just the 45-base CDR3 DNA is kept, in frame starting at base 1. The library was obtained by 5' RACE. Reads for this sample came from an Illumina MiSeq. Library preparation attached unique molecular identifiers to individual cDNA molecules for quantitative, reproducible TCR counting. The published analysis was carried out like this. A median of roughly 98,000 TCRs per sample was observed, with a range of roughly 23,224 to 750,000. V, J and CDR3 annotation of the TCR reads was performed with the Decombinator software suite. For the PS versus PT1 abundance plots, all samples were subsampled to the same number of TCRs (28,000). Expanded TCRs were defined as absent before sensitization and observed at least eight times at the 2-week time point. Clones were called with MiXCR by TCRdb after fastp trimmed the public reads at Q25, and only in-frame beta chains were retained. For every CDR3 protein sequence, its rows merge into one entry that carries the most common genes and DNA. The V and J calls were not made by the authors but by TCRdb's processing. The sample table records about 81,000 distinct CDR3 sequences; about 7.7% of these occur just once. About 2.1% of the sample belongs to the ten largest clones.

This clonotype was counted only a few times. The specificity of this receptor is unknown. No base-level quality is on record; no much larger clone is a single base apart. The paper as a whole reports these results and caveats: Repeated subsampling changed both the strength of the expansion versus patch-test correlation and the threshold at which the correlation became significant. The number of TCRs above 1 in 1000 frequency did not change with DPC sensitization; there was no evidence of global repertoire structure alterations.

Total RNA was extracted from unfractionated whole blood that had been collected in Tempus Blood RNA tubes. Four or five healthy volunteers acted as controls for TCR sequencing and had blood drawn at day 0, 2 weeks and 6 weeks. The clonotype was recovered from a male donor in good health. The receptor chain draws on TRBV12-5 and TRBJ2-5, and 9 bases in between align with TRBD2. The CDR3 has the sequence CASGLRTSDQETQYF. The bases read TGTGCTAGTGGTTTGAGGACTAGCGATCAAGAGACCCAGTACTTC.